This T cell receptor (beta chain) was obtained from a study of beta chain features in type 1 diabetes. Study-level results: The similarity of naive, central memory and Treg TCRB repertoires appeared greater among patients than among healthy donors.

A single heparinised blood sample, averaging about 120 mL, was obtained per donor. Since all of the isolated RNA was reverse transcribed, expressed TCRB transcripts were what got sequenced. Naive, central memory and regulatory T cell samples produced a mean of about 4 million reads. TCRdb's copy holds only in-frame clones and misses some; the assay was immunoSEQ multiplex PCR. The data show some 410,000 clones, approximately 13% seen once. Note on this clone: Its antigen is unknown.

CDR1 and CDR2 (germline): LGHNA, YNFKEQ. The ends lost 5 bases at V and 4 bases at J; junction bases unmatched: 5. The CDR3 is 14 amino acids. Sequenced material: naive CD4+ T cells from blood. The receptor was isolated from a man aged 25-40 years in good health. The rearrangement uses TRBV4-2 and TRBJ1-5; 7 bases fit TRBD1. CDR3 DNA sequence: TGTGCCAGCAGCTCCGGACAGGCGAATCAGCCCCAGCATTTT. This encodes CASSSGQANQPQHF.